The 17 T cell receptor beta chains below come from one sample, sequenced in a study of cytomegalovirus exposure and HLA in healthy donors. The PCR employed 60 Vbeta primers together with 13 Jbeta primers. Profiling relied on immunoSEQ multiplex PCR, and the TCRdb table lists in-frame clones only, not all of them. The sample contains about 140,000 clones, about 70% of which appear only once. Sequencing was done on a sample of PBMCs. The receptors were gathered from a man in his 60s in good health and CMV-seronegative.

The chain links TRBV7-3 to TRBJ1-3; D perhaps matches TRBD1 (5 bases). V was clipped by 2 bases and J by 0 bases, with 11 bases between them. The CDR3 loop spans 16 amino acids. Germline V CDR1 and CDR2: SGHTA, FQGTGA. CDR3 in amino acids: CASSLGAPNSGNTIYF. The CDR3 DNA reads TGTGCCAGCAGCTTAGGGGCGCCTAACTCTGGAAACACCATATATTTT.

This chain uses TRBV5-6 with TRBJ2-7; D perhaps matches TRBD2 (5 bases). V was trimmed by 0 bases and J by 6 bases, leaving 7 bases between them. Germline V gives CDR1 SGHDT, CDR2 YYEEEE. The CDR3 loop spans 12 amino acids. CDR3 DNA sequence: TGTGCCAGCAGCTTGGATCGGGGCGAGCAGTACTTC. Amino acid sequence: CASSLDRGEQYF.

A note on this clone: Compared with germline, one end of the junction differs, possibly owing to a read error. CDR3 protein: CSSSEGLAGLSYEQYF. The CDR3 DNA follows: TGTTCCAGCAGCGAAGGACTAGCGGGCTTATCCTACGAGCAGTACTTC. The V gene is TRBV7-9, the J gene TRBJ2-7, with TRBD2 matching over 11 bases. The V gene's germline CDR1 is SEHNR and CDR2 FQNEAQ (reference sequence). The CDR3 is made up of 16 amino acids.

The chain is built from TRBV27 and TRBJ2-7, with a weak D call TRBD1 (6 bases). Trimming took 2 bases from V and 2 from J, leaving 10 bases between them. Germline V gene data show CDR1 as MNHEY and CDR2 as SMNVEV (reference sequence). This CDR3 is built from 14 residues. CDR3 amino acids: CASSLGQTTYEQYF. In DNA form, the CDR3 reads TGTGCCAGCAGTTTAGGACAGACAACCTACGAGCAGTACTTC.

The chain recombines TRBV19 with TRBJ2-7; 11 bases are shared with TRBD2. V lost 5 bases to trimming and J lost 6 bases; unmatched junction nucleotides: 12. Germline V gene sequence: CDR1 LNHDA, CDR2 SQIVND (reference sequence). The CDR3 covers 16 residues. The CDR3 reads CASSHLAGGKASEQYF. The CDR3 DNA is TGTGCCAGTAGTCACCTAGCGGGAGGTAAGGCAAGCGAGCAGTACTTC.

The V call is TRBV7-2, the J call TRBJ1-1; D may be TRBD1 (6 bases). Trimming cost V 5 bases and J 1 base, with 14 bases left between them. Germline CDR1 is SGHTA and CDR2 is FQGNSA. The CDR3 length is 15 residues. In nucleotides, the CDR3 is TGTGCCAGCAGCGACATCGCACAGGGGAACACTGAAGCTTTCTTT. As protein: CASSDIAQGNTEAFF.

The V and J genes are TRBV10-1 and TRBJ2-3; 10 bases are shared with TRBD1. This CDR3 has 14 amino acids. The trim removed 7 bases at V and 4 bases at J, leaving 5 bases unmatched. The germline CDR1 and CDR2 sequences are WNHNN and SYGVQD (reference sequence). The CDR3 protein is CASTGTGEADTQYF. The CDR3 coding sequence is TGCGCCAGCACCGGGACAGGGGAGGCAGATACGCAGTATTTT.

A few counts support this clone. This rearrangement joins TRBV6-6 to TRBJ1-2; 11 bases map to TRBD1. The CDR3 spans 14 residues. Germline V gives CDR1 MNHNY, CDR2 SVGAGI (reference sequence). V was pared by 6 bases and J by 7 bases, with 7 bases of the junction left unmatched. Here the CDR3 reads CASSQGQGGSGYTF. The CDR3 DNA follows: TGTGCCAGCAGCCAGGGACAGGGGGGCTCTGGCTACACCTTC.

This clone was counted once. The rearrangement joins TRBV5-1 to TRBJ1-5; D gene ambiguous. Germline V gives CDR1 SGHRS, CDR2 YFSETQ. Trimming cost V 0 bases and J 7 bases, with 14 bases left between them. The CDR3 totals 15 residues. The CDR3 region has the DNA TGCGCCAGCAGCTTGGGGGCGCCCGCAGGCCAGCCCCAGCATTTT. This sequence encodes CASSLGAPAGQPQHF.

V gene TRBV28 combines with J gene TRBJ1-4; 7 bases align to TRBD1. The CDR3 sequence is 15 residues long. Losses at the gene ends were 5 bases for V and 0 bases for J; bases not matched to a gene: 3. From germline, CDR1 is MDHEN and CDR2 SYDVKM. CDR3 loop: CASSGTGATNEKLFF. The CDR3 DNA reads as TGTGCCAGCAGTGGAACAGGGGCAACTAATGAAAAACTGTTTTTT.

This sequence joins TRBV6-5 and TRBJ1-5, with D possibly TRBD1 on 6 matching bases. CDR1 is MNHEY, CDR2 SVGAGI, per germline. The V end was cut by 6 bases, the J end by 6 bases, with 18 bases between. The CDR3 is made up of 15 amino acids. This chain's CDR3 is CASRPQGAVPQPQHF. The CDR3 DNA follows: TGTGCCAGCAGGCCACAGGGAGCCGTCCCTCAGCCCCAGCATTTT.

The J gene is TRBJ1-2, the V gene TRBV4-2; TRBD1 is a possible D gene (6 bases). The V gene lost 4 bases and the J gene lost 4 bases, with 16 bases spanning the gap. The length of the CDR3 is 15 residues. The V gene's germline CDR1 is LGHNA and CDR2 YNFKEQ. The CDR3 loop is CASSREHRVAYGYTF. CDR3 in DNA: TGTGCCAGCAGCCGCGAACACAGGGTGGCCTATGGCTACACCTTC.

V and J are TRBV4-2 and TRBJ1-4; D is uncertain. The CDR3 extends over 13 amino acids. Per the germline V gene, CDR1 is LGHNA and CDR2 is YNFKEQ. Trimming pared 0 bases from V and 8 bases from J, leaving 7 bases between. The CDR3 protein is CASSQDRWEKLFF. The CDR3 DNA reads as TGTGCCAGCAGCCAAGATCGGTGGGAAAAACTGTTTTTT.

The rearrangement links TRBV6-5 to TRBJ2-5; 9 nucleotides line up with TRBD2. Germline V gene lookup returns CDR1 MNHEY and CDR2 SVGAGI. With 4 bases clipped from V and 5 bases from J, the junction kept 2 bases outside the gene matches. The CDR3 spans 13 residues. The CDR3 here is CASSWSGRETQYF. DNA of the CDR3: TGTGCCAGCAGTTGGAGCGGGAGGGAGACCCAGTACTTC.

The chain employs TRBV7-3 and TRBJ2-5; 13 bases agree with TRBD2. The germline gives CDR1 SGHTA, CDR2 FQGTGA. Losses at the gene ends were 2 bases for V and 5 bases for J; bases not matched to a gene: 5. This CDR3 region has 16 residues. The DNA of the CDR3 is TGTGCCAGCAGCTTAGGATCACTAGCGGGAGGGGAGACCCAGTACTTC. Translated: CASSLGSLAGGETQYF.

This clone occurred once. The rearrangement joins TRBV10-3 to TRBJ2-7; TRBD2 matches 9 bases. Germline loops: CDR1 ENHRY, CDR2 SYGVKD. The CDR3 extends over 13 amino acids. V was clipped by 6 bases and J by 8 bases; unmatched bases: 8. The DNA for the CDR3 is TGTGCCATCAGCCCCGGGACTAGCTATCAGCAGTACTTC. It specifies CAISPGTSYQQYF.

V usage is TRBV10-3 and J usage is TRBJ2-3; D unresolved. Between the trimmed V and J ends, which lost 3 bases and 4 bases, there was a span of 8 bases. CDR3 length: 13 amino acids. Germline V CDR1 and CDR2: ENHRY, SYGVKD. The chain's CDR3 is CAISDLVADTQYF. CDR3 coding DNA: TGTGCCATCAGTGATTTAGTAGCAGATACGCAGTATTTT.